Given below is one T cell receptor beta chain in context. In the study's own analysis: Quantification of nucleated cells was approximated via reference gene primer amplification. Only in-frame clones appear in the TCRdb table, and some are missing; sequencing was by immunoSEQ multiplex PCR. The V and J calls and the clone size are those of that table, but D and trimming were determined from the DNA. Among 95,000 to 150,000 clones, 55% to 75% were seen once, and the ten largest hold 0.7% to 1%. This entry belongs to a study of blood T cell repertoires in COVID-19. Study at large: Researchers got acute and convalescent COVID-19 samples from the United States, Italy and Spain. Nucleic acid was either cDNA or gDNA, and it came from T cells, B-cell-depleted T cells, or PBMCs.

The V gene lost 3 bases and the J gene lost 3 bases, with 6 bases spanning the gap. Germline V CDR1 and CDR2: SGHTS, YDEGEE. This CDR3 has 13 residues. The sequenced sample consisted of peripheral blood. This rearrangement joins TRBV5-8 to TRBJ2-2; TRBD1 is a possible D gene (6 bases). This clonotype was sampled from a human donor with acute or convalescent COVID-19. The donor label of this sample is uncertain. DNA of the CDR3: TGTGCCAGCAGCTACAGGGACACCGGGGAGCTGTTTTTT. It yields the protein CASSYRDTGELFF.